These T cell receptor beta chains were read from a single sample in a study of blood T cell repertoires in COVID-19. Here immunoSEQ multiplex PCR was the method, and the copy in TCRdb shows in-frame clones only, minus some. The table has about 180,000 clones, 80% to 90% seen once. The sequencing input was peripheral blood. Receptor source: a man between 50 and 59 years old with active or convalescent COVID-19. The CDR3 runs from the conserved cysteine through the conserved F or W. A D gene is named only where the DNA matches it firmly. Clone size is given for some rows only: seen once, a few or many times, or a class if the clone is expanded.

TRBJ2-5	13	-	TRBV30	TRBD2	CAWNSGVVETQYF	TGTGCCTGGAATAGCGGGGTTGTTGAGACCCAGTACTTC
TRBJ1-1	15	few	TRBV5-4	-	CASSTLTGVNTEAFF	TGTGCCAGCAGCACCCTGACAGGAGTTAACACTGAAGCTTTCTTT
TRBJ2-7	14	-	TRBV19	-	CASSPRQEAYEQYF	TGTGCCAGTAGTCCCAGACAGGAGGCCTACGAGCAGTACTTC
TRBJ2-1	15	few	TRBV6-5	TRBD2	CASSYAGDYYNEQFF	TGTGCCAGCAGTTACGCGGGAGACTACTACAATGAGCAGTTCTTC
TRBJ1-1	13	-	TRBV11-1	TRBD1	CASSLGTGTEAFF	TGTGCCAGCAGCTTAGGGACAGGGACTGAAGCTTTCTTT
TRBJ1-5	18	-	TRBV23-1	-	CASSQFDGHLYSNQPQHF	TGCGCCAGCAGTCAATTTGACGGACATCTATATAGCAATCAGCCCCAGCATTTT
TRBJ2-5	15	-	TRBV20-1	-	CSASRHADRPETQYF	TGCAGTGCTAGTAGACATGCTGACCGTCCGGAGACCCAGTACTTC
TRBJ2-1	13	-	TRBV6-5	TRBD2	CASSLGLVNEQFF	TGTGCCAGCAGTCTCGGACTAGTCAATGAGCAGTTCTTC
TRBJ1-1	12	few	TRBV28	-	CASSPQNTEAFF	TGTGCCAGCAGCCCCCAGAACACTGAAGCTTTCTTT
TRBJ1-1	12	-	TRBV12-3/TRBV12-4	TRBD1	CASSSDRGEAFF	TGTGCCAGCAGTTCTGACAGGGGAGAAGCTTTCTTT
TRBJ2-7	12	-	TRBV18	-	CASSRDNYEQYF	TGTGCCAGCTCTCGAGACAACTACGAGCAGTACTTC
TRBJ1-1	12	-	TRBV7-9	-	CASSLLGSEAFF	TGTGCCAGCAGCTTATTAGGGAGTGAAGCTTTCTTT
TRBJ1-5	15	-	TRBV3-1/TRBV3-2	TRBD1	CASSPGQGANQPQHF	TGTGCCAGCAGCCCGGGACAGGGGGCGAATCAGCCCCAGCATTTT
TRBJ1-2	15	-	TRBV28	TRBD1	CASSPTKAGGFGYTF	TGTGCCAGCAGCCCAACCAAGGCAGGGGGATTTGGCTACACCTTC
TRBJ1-5	14	few	TRBV10-3	-	CATVDKNPNQPQHF	TGTGCCACCGTTGACAAAAATCCCAATCAGCCCCAGCATTTT
TRBJ2-7	13	-	TRBV28	-	CASSSEDSSEQYF	TGTGCCAGCAGTTCCGAGGACAGCTCCGAGCAGTACTTC
TRBJ1-1	15	-	TRBV19	TRBD1	CASSAFRGLDTEAFF	TGTGCCAGTTCGGCCTTCAGGGGGCTGGACACTGAAGCTTTCTTT
TRBJ2-1	12	-	TRBV5-1	-	CASSTEGNEQFF	TGCGCCAGCAGCACAGAGGGAAATGAGCAGTTCTTC
TRBJ1-3	16	-	TRBV7-2	TRBD1	CASSAQQGRSGNTIYF	TGTGCCAGCAGCGCACAACAGGGGCGCTCTGGAAACACCATATATTTT
TRBJ2-3	12	-	TRBV12-3/TRBV12-4	-	CASSLTGDTQYF	TGTGCCAGCAGTTTAACGGGAGATACGCAGTATTTT
TRBJ2-3	15	-	TRBV5-1	TRBD2	CASSLSGRAGDTQYF	TGCGCCAGCAGCCTGAGCGGGAGGGCCGGAGATACGCAGTATTTT
TRBJ2-7	16	-	TRBV28	TRBD2	CASSFPLAVSSYEQYF	TGTGCCAGCAGTTTCCCGCTAGCGGTTAGCTCCTACGAGCAGTACTTC
TRBJ2-3	12	-	TRBV29-1	-	CSVDKGADTQYF	TGCAGCGTTGATAAAGGAGCAGATACGCAGTATTTT
TRBJ1-5	13	-	TRBV12-3/TRBV12-4	-	CASSFQGSQPQHF	TGTGCCAGCAGTTTCCAGGGTTCTCAGCCCCAGCATTTT
TRBJ1-2	15	-	TRBV6-5	-	CASSYWPRGDYGYTF	TGTGCCAGCAGTTACTGGCCCAGGGGCGACTATGGCTACACCTTC
TRBJ2-7	14	-	TRBV2	TRBD2	CASRTGLAGYEQYF	TGTGCCAGCAGGACGGGACTAGCGGGTTACGAGCAGTACTTC
TRBJ2-1	13	-	TRBV7-2	-	CASSRTRRDEQFF	TGTGCCAGCAGCCGGACTCGCCGCGATGAGCAGTTCTTC
TRBJ2-5	13	-	TRBV18	-	CASSPDSVETQYF	TGTGCCAGCTCACCAGACAGTGTGGAGACCCAGTACTTC
TRBJ2-7	14	-	TRBV9	TRBD2	CASSVVLAGGEQYF	TGTGCCAGCAGCGTAGTACTAGCGGGGGGAGAGCAGTACTTC
TRBJ2-7	17	-	TRBV2	TRBD1	CASSEDIMGTGGHEQYF	TGTGCCAGCAGTGAAGATATAATGGGGACAGGGGGCCACGAGCAGTACTTC
TRBJ2-5	14	-	TRBV7-2	TRBD2	CASRPTSGSETQYF	TGTGCCAGCAGACCGACTAGCGGGAGTGAGACCCAGTACTTC
TRBJ1-5	13	-	TRBV6-5	TRBD1	CASGMTGNQPQHF	TGTGCCAGCGGGATGACAGGGAATCAGCCCCAGCATTTT
TRBJ2-1	12	-	TRBV3-1/TRBV3-2	-	CASSRGGDEQFF	TGTGCCAGCAGCCGGGGGGGCGATGAGCAGTTCTTC
TRBJ1-4	15	-	TRBV19	-	CASSRLRGDNEKLFF	TGTGCCAGTTCCCGCTTACGGGGGGACAATGAAAAACTGTTTTTT
TRBJ2-3	13	once	TRBV6-5	TRBD2	CATQGAGADTQYF	TGTGCCACCCAGGGTGCGGGAGCAGATACGCAGTATTTT
TRBJ1-5	14	-	TRBV4-2	-	CASSQVAENQPQHF	TGTGCCAGCAGCCAAGTCGCTGAGAATCAGCCCCAGCATTTT
TRBJ1-3	15	-	TRBV3-1/TRBV3-2	-	CASSQGGYNGNTIYF	TGTGCCAGCAGCCAAGGCGGGTACAATGGAAACACCATATATTTT
TRBJ2-1	12	-	TRBV10-3	-	CAISATHNEQFF	TGTGCCATCAGTGCGACACACAATGAGCAGTTCTTC
TRBJ1-1	13	-	TRBV18	-	CASSPTGQREAFF	TGTGCCAGCTCACCTACAGGACAGAGAGAAGCTTTCTTT
TRBJ1-5	18	once	TRBV28	TRBD1	CASSFRDRGVGSNQPQHF	TGTGCCAGCAGTTTTAGGGACAGGGGGGTAGGTAGCAATCAGCCCCAGCATTTT
TRBJ1-3	17	few	TRBV28	-	CASSLNRQDRSGNTIYF	TGTGCCAGCAGTTTGAATCGCCAGGATCGCTCTGGAAACACCATATATTTT
TRBJ2-7	13	-	TRBV14	TRBD2	CASSQVAGQGVHF	TGTGCCAGCAGCCAAGTAGCGGGTCAAGGAGTACACTTC
TRBJ2-7	16	-	TRBV6-1	TRBD1	CASSEGGWTGVREQYF	TGTGCCAGCAGTGAAGGAGGGTGGACAGGGGTTCGCGAGCAGTACTTC
TRBJ2-1	14	-	TRBV23-1	-	CASSQIGGGNEQFF	TGCGCCAGCAGTCAAATCGGGGGTGGGAATGAGCAGTTCTTC